This TCR beta chain was observed in a study of T cell responses to AZD1222 COVID-19 vaccine. General observations from the study: CD4 TCRs associated with vaccination spanned spike, dominating at 160-218 and 743-854. Baseline seropositivity characterized only a handful of AZD1222 recipients. Donors were chiefly white British, with a greater number of females, and clonal diversity was perhaps underestimated.

Germline V lookup: CDR1 GTSNPN, CDR2 SVGIG (reference sequence). V was clipped by 3 bases and J by 4 bases; unmatched bases: 8. The CDR3 contains 15 residues. As to this clone: Antigen unknown.

Assay: immunoSEQ multiplex PCR; the TCRdb copy retains only in-frame clones and omits some. Of about 140,000 clones in the sample, about nine tenths are singletons; the top ten hold under 2%. This sequence joins TRBV30 and TRBJ2-2, with 7 bases that match TRBD2. The sequence was collected from an adult who received the AZD1222 COVID-19 vaccine. The sample in question was peripheral blood, obtained 28 days after the second AZD1222 dose. The CDR3, as DNA: TGTGCCTGGAGCGAACTCTGGGGGGGCACCGGGGAGCTGTTTTTT. Protein sequence: CAWSELWGGTGELFF. Full variable domain (rest looked up from reference TRBV30 and TRBJ2-2): SQTIHQWPATLVQPVGSPLSLECTVEGTSNPNLYWYRQAAGRGLQLLFYSVGIGQISSEVPQNLSASRPQDRQFILSSKKLLLSDSGFYLCAWSELWGGTGELFFGEGSRLTVL.